One sample yielded the 15 T cell receptor beta chains listed below, sequenced in a study of cytomegalovirus exposure and HLA in healthy donors. A multiplex PCR was run with 60 Vbeta primers and 13 Jbeta primers. Profiled with immunoSEQ multiplex PCR; TCRdb holds only in-frame clones, not every one. This sample carries 250,000 to 350,000 clones, just over 70% of them seen once, and the ten largest clones take around 2.3%. Sequencing was done on a sample of PBMCs. The receptors here all came from a female donor in good health and CMV-seronegative.

The chain joins TRBV11-3 to TRBJ2-3; weak D call: TRBD2 (5 bases). This CDR3 has 12 residues. Germline CDR1 and CDR2: SGHNT and YENEEA. Trimming cost V 6 bases and J 8 bases, with 12 bases left between them. DNA of the CDR3: TGTGCCAGCAGTCCCACTCGGGGTACGCAGTATTTT. Its protein is CASSPTRGTQYF.

Only a few counts were recorded for this clone. The J gene is TRBJ2-5, the V gene TRBV2, with TRBD2 matching 9 bases. V lost 6 bases and J lost 1; bases outside the gene matches: 12. The CDR3 is 17 amino acids. Germline V gives CDR1 SNHLY, CDR2 FYNNEI. CDR3: CASRAGTSRFFQETQYF. Written as DNA, the CDR3 is TGTGCCAGCAGGGCTGGGACTAGCCGCTTCTTCCAAGAGACCCAGTACTTC. Based on the CDR3 plus reference TRBV2 and TRBJ2-5, the full variable domain is EPEVTQTPSHQVTQMGQEVILRCVPISNHLYFYWYRQILGQKVEFLVSFYNNEISEKSEIFDDQFSVERPDGSNFTLKIRSTKLEDSAMYFCASRAGTSRFFQETQYFGPGTRLLVL.

The gene calls are TRBV10-1 and TRBJ2-7, with TRBD1 matching 8 bases. The germline gives CDR1 WNHNN, CDR2 SYGVQD (reference sequence). The ends lost 6 bases at V and 4 bases at J; junction bases unmatched: 11. This CDR3 has 15 residues. The DNA of the CDR3 is TGCGCCAGCAGGGAGACCGGGACAGGCCATTACGAGCAGTACTTC. This codes for CASRETGTGHYEQYF.

This rearrangement joins TRBV6-5 to TRBJ2-7; TRBD2 matches 9 bases. V trimming: 6 bases; J trimming: 0 bases; junction bases outside the gene matches: 6. The CDR3 has 15 amino acids. Germline V gene data show CDR1 as MNHEY and CDR2 as SVGAGI. CDR3 DNA: TGTGCCAGCAGACAAGGACTAGCGATCTCCTACGAGCAGTACTTC. Translating it yields CASRQGLAISYEQYF.

CDR3 sequence reads: CASSDQGLAYEQYF. In DNA, the CDR3 is TGTGCCAGCAGTGACCAGGGGCTGGCCTACGAGCAGTACTTC. V gene TRBV2 combines with J gene TRBJ2-5; tentatively, D is TRBD1 (6 bases). With the DNA end fitting TRBJ2-7 better, the J assignment may be wrong. CDR1 SNHLY and CDR2 FYNNEI come from the germline V gene. The CDR3 is made up of 14 amino acids.

Details on this clone: The same CDR3 arises from other DNA sequences in this sample as well. The gene calls are TRBV11-2 and TRBJ2-3; 12 bases line up with TRBD2. The germline V gene encodes CDR1 SGHAT and CDR2 FQNNGV. The V gene end was trimmed by 5 bases and the J gene end by 1 base; junction bases not matched to a gene: 4. The CDR3 is 16 residues long. The CDR3 is CASSPGLAGGTDTQYF. The CDR3 DNA is TGTGCCAGCAGCCCGGGACTAGCGGGCGGCACAGATACGCAGTATTTT.

V and J are TRBV18 and TRBJ2-1, with TRBD2 matching 13 bases. The CDR3 contains 16 residues. The V gene's germline CDR1 is KGHSH and CDR2 LQKENI. Trimming cost V 4 bases and J 2 bases; bases outside gene matches: 2. The CDR3 nucleotides read TGTGCCAGCTCACGACTAGCGGGAGGTCCCTACAATGAGCAGTTCTTC. As protein: CASSRLAGGPYNEQFF. Full variable domain (outside the CDR3, taken from reference TRBV18 and TRBJ2-1): NAGVMQNPRHLVRRRGQEARLRCSPMKGHSHVYWYRQLPEEGLKFMVYLQKENIIDESGMPKERFSAEFPKEGPSILRIQQVVRGDSAAYFCASSRLAGGPYNEQFFGPGTRLTVL.

This clone came up a few times. The V call is TRBV9, the J call TRBJ2-3; the D is unclear. The CDR3 loop spans 15 amino acids. Germline V gives CDR1 SGDLS, CDR2 YYNGEE. Trimming removed 4 bases at V and 4 bases at J, with 16 bases between. CDR3 nucleotide sequence: TGTGCCAGCAGCTCCGAGAGACTCTCGGCAGATACGCAGTATTTT. Translating it yields CASSSERLSADTQYF.

The J gene is TRBJ2-5, the V gene TRBV19; D unresolved. Deletions cut 1 base from V and 7 bases from J, with 13 bases between. Germline V gene lookup returns CDR1 LNHDA and CDR2 SQIVND (reference sequence). CDR3 length equals 14 residues. The chain's CDR3 is CASSIGADIGTQYF. The CDR3 region has the DNA TGTGCCAGTAGTATAGGGGCTGACATAGGGACCCAGTACTTC.

Here the CDR3 DNA reads TGTGCCACCAGCAGAGATGTCAGGGAGAACACTGAAGCTTTCTTT. Its protein product is CATSRDVRENTEAFF. The rearrangement joins TRBV15 to TRBJ1-1; maybe TRBD1 (5 bases). The CDR3 covers 15 residues. With 0 bases removed from V and 1 base from J, the gap between germline ends came to 9 bases. Germline CDR1 reads LNHNV; CDR2 reads YYDKDF (reference sequence). The complete variable domain, with remaining parts taken from reference TRBV15 and TRBJ1-1, reads DAMVIQNPRYQVTQFGKPVTLSCSQTLNHNVMYWYQQKSSQAPKLLFHYYDKDFNNEADTPDNFQSRRPNTSFCFLDIRSPGLGDTAMYLCATSRDVRENTEAFFGQGTRLTVV.

The rearrangement uses TRBV7-9 and TRBJ2-2; 12 bases fit TRBD2. This CDR3 region has 19 residues. Looked up from germline, CDR1 is SEHNR and CDR2 is FQNEAQ (reference sequence). V gave up 2 bases and J gave up 4 bases; unmatched junction bases: 11. CDR3: CASSLLASGRADSTGELFF. The CDR3 DNA follows: TGTGCCAGCAGCTTACTGGCTAGCGGGAGGGCCGATAGCACCGGGGAGCTGTTTTTT.

This chain links TRBV11-2 with TRBJ2-1, with TRBD2 matching over 11 bases. The CDR3 contains 17 residues. V lost 5 bases, J lost 4 bases, and 10 bases stayed unmatched. In germline, CDR1 is SGHAT, CDR2 FQNNGV. The CDR3 sequence is CASSPRGLAGGYNEQFF. The CDR3 bases are TGTGCCAGCAGCCCGCGGGGGCTAGCGGGAGGATACAATGAGCAGTTCTTC.

The chain carries TRBV20-1 and TRBJ2-2, with unresolved D. The CDR3 consists of 11 residues. V lost 6 bases and J lost 0, with 2 bases in between. Germline V lookup: CDR1 DFQATT, CDR2 SNEGSKA (reference sequence). The CDR3: CSAANTGELFF. The CDR3 DNA is TGCAGTGCCGCGAACACCGGGGAGCTGTTTTTT.

V usage is TRBV4-1 and J usage is TRBJ1-4, with TRBD1 matching 10 bases. This CDR3 spans 15 amino acids. Germline V CDR1 and CDR2: MGHRA, YSYEKL. The J segment lost 8 bases and the V segment lost 3 bases, leaving 6 bases of the junction unmatched. The CDR3 DNA reads as TGCGCCAGCAGCCAGCCTCGGGACAGGGGAGAAAAACTGTTTTTT. This gives the protein CASSQPRDRGEKLFF.

The rearrangement links TRBV6-6 to TRBJ2-2; 7 bases align to TRBD1. The J segment lost 6 bases and the V segment lost 6 bases, leaving 7 bases of the junction unmatched. The germline gives CDR1 MNHNY, CDR2 SVGAGI (reference sequence). CDR3 size: 14 residues. In nucleotides, the CDR3 is TGTGCCAGCAGCAATCCCCAGGGGGCCGGGGAGCTGTTTTTT. Translated, it gives CASSNPQGAGELFF.